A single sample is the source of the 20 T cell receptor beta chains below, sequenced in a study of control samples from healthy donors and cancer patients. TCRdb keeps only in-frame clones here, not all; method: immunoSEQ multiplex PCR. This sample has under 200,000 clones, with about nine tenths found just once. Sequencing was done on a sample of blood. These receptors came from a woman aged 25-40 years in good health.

In DNA form, the CDR3 reads TGTGCCATCAGTGAGTCGACAGCCCCCTACGAGCAGTACTTC. As protein: CAISESTAPYEQYF. The chain links TRBV10-3 to TRBJ2-7; D is possibly TRBD1 (5 bases). V lost 0 bases to trimming and J lost 2 bases, with 8 bases between them. This CDR3 contains 14 residues. CDR1 ENHRY and CDR2 SYGVKD come from the germline V gene.

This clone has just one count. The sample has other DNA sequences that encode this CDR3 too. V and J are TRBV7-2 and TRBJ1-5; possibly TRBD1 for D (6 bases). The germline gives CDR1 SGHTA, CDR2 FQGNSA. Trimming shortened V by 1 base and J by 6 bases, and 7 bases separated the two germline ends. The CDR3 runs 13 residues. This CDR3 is CASSLDRVQPQHF. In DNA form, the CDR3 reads TGTGCCAGCAGCTTAGACAGGGTTCAGCCCCAGCATTTT.

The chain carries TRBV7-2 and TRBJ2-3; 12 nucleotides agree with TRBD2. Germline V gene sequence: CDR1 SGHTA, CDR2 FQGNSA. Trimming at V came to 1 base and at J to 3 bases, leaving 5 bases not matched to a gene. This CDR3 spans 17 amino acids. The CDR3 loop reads CASSLGLAGGPTDTQYF. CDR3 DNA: TGTGCCAGCAGCTTAGGTCTAGCGGGGGGGCCTACAGATACGCAGTATTTT.

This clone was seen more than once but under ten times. CDR3 residues: CASSEGLAGGYEQYF. DNA for the CDR3: TGTGCCAGCAGCGAAGGACTAGCGGGAGGGTACGAGCAGTACTTC. The chain joins TRBV5-4 to TRBJ2-7; 15 bases are a match to TRBD2. V lost 4 bases to trimming and J lost 4 bases; unmatched junction nucleotides: 3. The V gene's germline CDR1 is SGHNT and CDR2 YYREEE (reference sequence). The CDR3 is made up of 15 amino acids. Complete variable domain (other parts from reference TRBV5-4 and TRBJ2-7): ETGVTQSPTHLIKTRGQQVTLRCSSQSGHNTVSWYQQALGQGPQFIFQYYREEENGRGNFPPRFSGLQFPNYSSELNVNALELDDSALYLCASSEGLAGGYEQYFGPGTRLTVT.

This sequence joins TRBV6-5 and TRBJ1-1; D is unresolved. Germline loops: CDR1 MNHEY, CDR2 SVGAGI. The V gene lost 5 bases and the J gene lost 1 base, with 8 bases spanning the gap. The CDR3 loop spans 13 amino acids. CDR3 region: CASSRNGNTEAFF. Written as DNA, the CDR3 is TGTGCCAGCAGTAGGAACGGGAACACTGAAGCTTTCTTT.

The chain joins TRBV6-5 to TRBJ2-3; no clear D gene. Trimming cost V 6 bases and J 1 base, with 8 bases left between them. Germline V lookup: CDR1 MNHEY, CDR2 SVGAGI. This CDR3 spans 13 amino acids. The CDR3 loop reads CASSGRGTDTQYF. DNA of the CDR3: TGTGCCAGCAGCGGACGCGGCACAGATACGCAGTATTTT.

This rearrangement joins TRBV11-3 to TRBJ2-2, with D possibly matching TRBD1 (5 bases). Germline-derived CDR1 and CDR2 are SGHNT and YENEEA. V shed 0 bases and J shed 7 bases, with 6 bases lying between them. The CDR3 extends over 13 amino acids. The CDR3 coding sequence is TGTGCCAGCAGCTTAGATCAGGGCGGGGAGCTGTTTTTT. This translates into CASSLDQGGELFF.

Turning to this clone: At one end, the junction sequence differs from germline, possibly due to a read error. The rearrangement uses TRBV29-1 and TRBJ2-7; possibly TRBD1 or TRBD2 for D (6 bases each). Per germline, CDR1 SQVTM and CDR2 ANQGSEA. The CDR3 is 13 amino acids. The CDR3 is CSVKDGGGYEQYF. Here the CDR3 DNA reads TGCAGCGTTAAAGACGGAGGGGGCTACGAGCAGTACTTC.

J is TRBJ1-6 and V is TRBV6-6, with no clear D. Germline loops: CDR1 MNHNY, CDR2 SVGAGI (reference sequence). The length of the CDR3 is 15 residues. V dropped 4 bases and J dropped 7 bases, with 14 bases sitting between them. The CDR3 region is CASSSDSLENSPLHF. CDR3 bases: TGTGCCAGCAGTTCAGACTCGCTGGAGAATTCACCCCTCCACTTT.

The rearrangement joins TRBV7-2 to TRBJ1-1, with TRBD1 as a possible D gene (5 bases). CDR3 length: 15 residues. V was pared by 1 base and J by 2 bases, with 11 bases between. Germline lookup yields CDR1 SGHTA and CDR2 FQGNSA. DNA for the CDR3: TGTGCCAGCAGCTTAGTCGGAGGGGTAAACACTGAAGCTTTCTTT. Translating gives CASSLVGGVNTEAFF.

The CDR3 sequence is CASGLDRGTEAFF. The CDR3 coding sequence is TGTGCTAGTGGTTTGGATAGGGGCACTGAAGCTTTCTTT. V is TRBV12-5 and J is TRBJ1-1; D possibly corresponds to TRBD1 (5 bases). There are 13 residues in the CDR3. With 1 base removed from V and 4 bases from J, the gap between germline ends came to 7 bases. Germline CDR1 reads LGHNT; CDR2 reads FRNRAP.

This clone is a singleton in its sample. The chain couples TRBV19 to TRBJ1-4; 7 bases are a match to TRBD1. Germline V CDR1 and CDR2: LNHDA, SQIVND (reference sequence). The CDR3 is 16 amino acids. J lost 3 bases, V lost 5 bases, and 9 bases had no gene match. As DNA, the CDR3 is TGTGCCAGTAGTTCCCGACAGGGAAGGTCTAATGAAAAACTGTTTTTT. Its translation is CASSSRQGRSNEKLFF.

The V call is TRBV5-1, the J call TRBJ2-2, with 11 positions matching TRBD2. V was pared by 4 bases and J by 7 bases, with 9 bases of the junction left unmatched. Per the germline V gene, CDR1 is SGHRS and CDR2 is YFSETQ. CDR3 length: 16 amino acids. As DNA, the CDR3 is TGCGCCAGCAGCCCAACCCCTAGCGGGGGGATCGGGGAGCTGTTTTTT. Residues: CASSPTPSGGIGELFF.

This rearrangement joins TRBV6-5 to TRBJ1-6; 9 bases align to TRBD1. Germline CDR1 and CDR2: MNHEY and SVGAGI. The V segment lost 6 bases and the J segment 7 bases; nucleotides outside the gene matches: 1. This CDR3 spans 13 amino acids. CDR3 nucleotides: TGTGCCAGCAGAGGACAGGGGAATTCACCCCTCCACTTT. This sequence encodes CASRGQGNSPLHF.

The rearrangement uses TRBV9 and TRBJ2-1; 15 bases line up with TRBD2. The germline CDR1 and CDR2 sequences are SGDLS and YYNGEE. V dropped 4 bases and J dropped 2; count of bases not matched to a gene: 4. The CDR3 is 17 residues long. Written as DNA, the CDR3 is TGTGCCAGCAGCCCCCGGACTAGCGGGGGGGCCTACAATGAGCAGTTCTTC. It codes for CASSPRTSGGAYNEQFF.

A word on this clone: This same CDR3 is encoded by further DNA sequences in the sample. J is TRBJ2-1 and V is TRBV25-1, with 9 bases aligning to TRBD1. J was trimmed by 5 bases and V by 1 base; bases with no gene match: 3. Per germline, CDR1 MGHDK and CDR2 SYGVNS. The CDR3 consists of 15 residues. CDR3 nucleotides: TGTGCCAGCAGTGAATCAGGGACAGGGAACAATGAGCAGTTCTTC. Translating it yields CASSESGTGNNEQFF.

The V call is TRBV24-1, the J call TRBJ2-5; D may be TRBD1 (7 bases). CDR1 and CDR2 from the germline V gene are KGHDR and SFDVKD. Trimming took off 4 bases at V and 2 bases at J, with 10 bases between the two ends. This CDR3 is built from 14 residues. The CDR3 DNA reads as TGTGCCACCAGTGACGCGGGACAGCAAGAGACCCAGTACTTC. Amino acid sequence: CATSDAGQQETQYF.

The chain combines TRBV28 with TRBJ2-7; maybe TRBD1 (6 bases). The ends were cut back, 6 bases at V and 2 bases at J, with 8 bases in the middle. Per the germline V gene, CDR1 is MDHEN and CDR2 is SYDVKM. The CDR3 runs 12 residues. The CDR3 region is CASRRDTYEQYF. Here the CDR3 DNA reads TGTGCCAGCAGACGGGACACCTACGAGCAGTACTTC. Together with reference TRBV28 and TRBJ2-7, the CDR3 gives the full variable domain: DVKVTQSSRYLVKRTGEKVFLECVQDMDHENMFWYRQDPGLGLRLIYFSYDVKMKEKGDIPEGYSVSREKKERFSLILESASTNQTSMYLCASRRDTYEQYFGPGTRLTVT.

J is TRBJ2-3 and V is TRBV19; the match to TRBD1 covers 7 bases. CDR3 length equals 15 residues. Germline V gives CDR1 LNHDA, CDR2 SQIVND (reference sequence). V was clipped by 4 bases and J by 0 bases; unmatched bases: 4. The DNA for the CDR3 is TGTGCCAGTAGTACAGGGGACAGTAGCACAGATACGCAGTATTTT. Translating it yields CASSTGDSSTDTQYF.

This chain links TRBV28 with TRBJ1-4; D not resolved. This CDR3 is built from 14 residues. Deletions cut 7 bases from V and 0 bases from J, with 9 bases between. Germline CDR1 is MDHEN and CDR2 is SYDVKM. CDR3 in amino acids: CASTQRPTNEKLFF. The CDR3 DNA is TGTGCCAGCACCCAGAGACCAACTAATGAAAAACTGTTTTTT.